A selection of T cell receptor beta chains follows, all from one sample in a study of molecular identifiers for immune sequencing clone quantification. TCRdb re-called the PCR reads with MiXCR, one entry per CDR3 protein. The sample carries 40,000 to 45,000 distinct CDR3 sequences, roughly a fifth recorded once. What was sequenced was naive CD8+ T cells from blood, with Jurkat cell RNA spiked in. All receptors derive from a human donor in good health. Some libraries in this study had Jurkat cell RNA spiked in. Each CDR3 is given with its conserved first and last residue. D genes are given only for firm matches. Rows may omit the clone size; those that give it use once, few, many or a size class.

j_gene: TRBJ1-5; d_gene: TRBD1; abundance: many; v_gene: TRBV27; CDR3aa: CASSPTGLYQPQHF; CDR3nt: TGTGCCAGCAGCCCGACAGGGCTCTATCAGCCCCAGCATTTT
j_gene: TRBJ2-3; d_gene: TRBD2; abundance: many; v_gene: TRBV12-3/TRBV12-4; CDR3aa: CASSQTSGRVDTQYF; CDR3nt: TGTGCCAGCTCCCAGACTAGCGGGAGAGTAGATACGCAGTATTTT
j_gene: TRBJ2-2; d_gene: -; abundance: many; v_gene: TRBV7-9; CDR3aa: CASSLRDGTGELFF; CDR3nt: TGTGCCAGCAGCCTCCGGGACGGCACCGGGGAGCTGTTTTTT
j_gene: TRBJ2-2; d_gene: TRBD2; abundance: many; v_gene: TRBV28; CDR3aa: CASISYRASGRAGPGELFF; CDR3nt: TGTGCCAGCATCTCCTATAGGGCTAGCGGGAGGGCCGGACCCGGGGAGCTGTTTTTT
j_gene: TRBJ2-7; d_gene: -; abundance: many; v_gene: TRBV2; CDR3aa: CASSEANPTYEQYF; CDR3nt: TGTGCCAGCAGTGAAGCGAACCCGACCTACGAGCAGTACTTC
j_gene: TRBJ1-1; d_gene: -; abundance: many; v_gene: TRBV6-5; CDR3aa: CASSYYLGNTEAFF; CDR3nt: TGTGCCAGCAGTTACTATTTGGGGAACACTGAAGCTTTCTTT
j_gene: TRBJ2-2; d_gene: -; abundance: many; v_gene: TRBV5-1; CDR3aa: CASSLNTGELFF; CDR3nt: TGCGCCAGCAGCTTGAACACCGGGGAGCTGTTTTTT
j_gene: TRBJ2-3; d_gene: -; abundance: many; v_gene: TRBV7-9; CDR3aa: CASSSPRGADTQYF; CDR3nt: TGTGCCAGCAGCTCCCCTCGGGGAGCCGATACGCAGTATTTT
j_gene: TRBJ1-1; d_gene: -; abundance: many; v_gene: TRBV6-2/TRBV6-3; CDR3aa: CASTLGLPNPTEAFF; CDR3nt: TGTGCCAGCACCCTGGGACTCCCAAACCCCACTGAAGCTTTCTTT
j_gene: TRBJ1-4; d_gene: -; abundance: -; v_gene: TRBV28; CDR3aa: CASCVQGNPNEKLFF; CDR3nt: TGTGCCAGCTGTGTCCAGGGGAACCCTAATGAAAAACTGTTTTTT
j_gene: TRBJ2-7; d_gene: TRBD2; abundance: many; v_gene: TRBV4-1; CDR3aa: CASSQVAGEIYEQYF; CDR3nt: TGCGCCAGCAGCCAAGTAGCGGGGGAGATATACGAGCAGTACTTC
j_gene: TRBJ2-7; d_gene: TRBD1; abundance: many; v_gene: TRBV30; CDR3aa: CAWSVKDRVREQYF; CDR3nt: TGTGCCTGGAGTGTGAAGGACAGGGTACGCGAGCAGTACTTC
j_gene: TRBJ2-5; d_gene: -; abundance: many; v_gene: TRBV11-2; CDR3aa: CASSLRDQETQYF; CDR3nt: TGTGCCAGCAGCTTGCGGGACCAAGAGACCCAGTACTTC
j_gene: TRBJ2-3; d_gene: -; abundance: -; v_gene: TRBV7-2; CDR3aa: CASSPWRGLREEDTQYF; CDR3nt: TGTGCCAGCAGCCCATGGAGGGGGCTGCGGGAGGAAGATACGCAGTATTTT
j_gene: TRBJ1-4; d_gene: -; abundance: many; v_gene: TRBV4-1; CDR3aa: CASSQRPLKGGYIEKLFF; CDR3nt: TGCGCCAGCAGCCAACGCCCTCTCAAAGGGGGGTACATTGAAAAACTGTTTTTT
j_gene: TRBJ1-6; d_gene: -; abundance: few; v_gene: TRBV11-2; CDR3aa: CASSLEARSSPLHF; CDR3nt: TGTGCCAGCAGCTTAGAGGCAAGATCTTCACCCCTCCACTTT
j_gene: TRBJ2-3; d_gene: TRBD2; abundance: many; v_gene: TRBV28; CDR3aa: CATTSGSRGGTDTQYF; CDR3nt: TGTGCCACTACTAGCGGGAGTCGGGGGGGCACAGATACGCAGTATTTT
j_gene: TRBJ1-5; d_gene: -; abundance: -; v_gene: TRBV6-5; CDR3aa: CASSYSYQGMSNQPQHF; CDR3nt: TGTGCCAGCAGTTACTCGTACCAGGGGATGAGCAATCAGCCCCAGCATTTT
j_gene: TRBJ1-1; d_gene: -; abundance: many; v_gene: TRBV28; CDR3aa: CASSFRINTEAFF; CDR3nt: TGTGCCAGCAGTTTTCGTATAAACACTGAAGCTTTCTTT
j_gene: TRBJ1-1; d_gene: -; abundance: many; v_gene: TRBV19; CDR3aa: CASTAGNTEAFF; CDR3nt: TGTGCCAGTACTGCAGGGAACACTGAAGCTTTCTTT
j_gene: TRBJ1-1; d_gene: -; abundance: many; v_gene: TRBV4-3; CDR3aa: CASSQVSMNTEAFF; CDR3nt: TGCGCCAGCAGCCAAGTTAGTATGAACACTGAAGCTTTCTTT
j_gene: TRBJ2-7; d_gene: TRBD2; abundance: many; v_gene: TRBV5-6; CDR3aa: CASSLVGGSEQYF; CDR3nt: TGTGCCAGCAGCTTGGTCGGGGGGTCCGAGCAGTACTTC
j_gene: TRBJ1-1; d_gene: -; abundance: many; v_gene: TRBV13; CDR3aa: CASSLAWSTEAFF; CDR3nt: TGTGCCAGCAGCTTAGCTTGGAGCACTGAAGCTTTCTTT
j_gene: TRBJ2-7; d_gene: TRBD2; abundance: many; v_gene: TRBV5-6; CDR3aa: CASSLFGLAGAVYEQYF; CDR3nt: TGTGCCAGCAGCTTGTTTGGACTAGCGGGAGCCGTCTACGAGCAGTACTTC
j_gene: TRBJ2-3; d_gene: -; abundance: many; v_gene: TRBV12-5; CDR3aa: CASGPGRLNTDTQYF; CDR3nt: TGTGCTAGTGGCCCTGGACGGCTTAACACAGATACGCAGTATTTT
j_gene: TRBJ2-2; d_gene: -; abundance: many; v_gene: TRBV29-1; CDR3aa: CSVEDLTGELFF; CDR3nt: TGCAGCGTTGAAGACCTCACCGGGGAGCTGTTTTTT
j_gene: TRBJ1-5; d_gene: -; abundance: many; v_gene: TRBV12-3/TRBV12-4; CDR3aa: CASSLNREVQHF; CDR3nt: TGTGCCAGCAGTTTAAACAGGGAGGTCCAGCATTTT
j_gene: TRBJ2-3; d_gene: -; abundance: -; v_gene: TRBV5-6; CDR3aa: CASSPTIPGDTQYF; CDR3nt: TGTGCCAGCAGCCCAACTATACCCGGAGATACGCAGTATTTT